This T cell receptor beta chain derives from a study of control samples from healthy donors and cancer patients. Assay used: immunoSEQ multiplex PCR; TCRdb lists only in-frame clones, some missing. The sample has some 120,000 clones; just over 90% are singletons. Deletions cut 3 bases from V and 0 bases from J, with 9 bases between. The CDR3 consists of 15 residues. Per germline, CDR1 WSHSY and CDR2 SAAADI. The sequencing input was PBMCs. The source of this sequence is a man between 45 and 60 years old with head and neck cancer. J is TRBJ1-5 and V is TRBV10-2; D remains ambiguous. CDR3 region: CASSEVGYSNQPQHF. The CDR3 DNA follows: TGCGCCAGCAGTGAAGTGGGGTATAGCAATCAGCCCCAGCATTTT.